This T cell receptor (beta chain) emerged from a study of tumor and adjacent non-tumor tissue in lung cancer. A modified ARM-PCR protocol with three rounds of nested PCR amplified TCRbeta. One entry per CDR3 protein results from TCRdb running MiXCR on the multiplex PCR reads. Counted here are roughly 140,000 distinct CDR3 sequences, approximately 70% occurring once; the ten biggest clones make up 15% to 20%. Study-level findings and limits: Tumor tissue had significantly higher TCR diversity than normal lung.

In its sample, this clonotype was seen once. What it binds is not known. At one of its ends the junction is not consistent with the germline gene, which may arise from a read error. The template was RNA from unsorted bulk tissue. CDR3 length: 13 residues. Sequencing was done on a sample of lung tumor tissue. This clonotype originated in a man in his 60s with small cell lung cancer. The chain links TRBV12-3 or TRBV12-4 to TRBJ2-3; 7 bases match TRBD1. Written as DNA, the CDR3 is TGTGACAGCAGAGGGGGCGTCACATATATGCAGTATTTT. This translates into CDSRGGVTYMQYF.